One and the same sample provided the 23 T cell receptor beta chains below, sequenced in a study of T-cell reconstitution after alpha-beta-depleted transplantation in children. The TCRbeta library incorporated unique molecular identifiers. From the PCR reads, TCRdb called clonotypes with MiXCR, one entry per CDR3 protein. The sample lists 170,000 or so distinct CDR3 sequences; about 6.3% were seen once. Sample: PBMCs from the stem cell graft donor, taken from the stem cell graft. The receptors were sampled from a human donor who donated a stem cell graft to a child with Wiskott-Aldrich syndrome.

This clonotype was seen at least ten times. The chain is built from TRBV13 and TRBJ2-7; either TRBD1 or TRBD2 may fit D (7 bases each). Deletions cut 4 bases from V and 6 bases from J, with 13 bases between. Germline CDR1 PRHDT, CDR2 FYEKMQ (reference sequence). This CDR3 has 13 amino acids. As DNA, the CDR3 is TGTGCCAGCAGCTGGCAGGGGGGGGTCGAGCAGTACTTC. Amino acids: CASSWQGGVEQYF.

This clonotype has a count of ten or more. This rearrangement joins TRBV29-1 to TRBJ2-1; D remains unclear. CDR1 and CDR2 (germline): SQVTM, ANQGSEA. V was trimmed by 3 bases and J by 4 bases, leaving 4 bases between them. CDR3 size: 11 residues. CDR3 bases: TGCAGCGTTGACAGATACAATGAGCAGTTCTTC. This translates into CSVDRYNEQFF.

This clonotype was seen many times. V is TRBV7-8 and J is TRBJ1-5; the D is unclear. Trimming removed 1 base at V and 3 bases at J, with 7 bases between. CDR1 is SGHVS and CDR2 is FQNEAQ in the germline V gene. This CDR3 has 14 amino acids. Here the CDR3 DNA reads TGTGCCAGCAGCTTAGTGTCTCCCAATCAGCCCCAGCATTTT. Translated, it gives CASSLVSPNQPQHF. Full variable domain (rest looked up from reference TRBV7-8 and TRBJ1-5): GAGVSQSPRYKVAKRGQDVALRCDPISGHVSLFWYQQALGQGPEFLTYFQNEAQLDKSGLPSDRFFAERPEGSVSTLKIQRTQQEDSAVYLCASSLVSPNQPQHFGDGTRLSIL.

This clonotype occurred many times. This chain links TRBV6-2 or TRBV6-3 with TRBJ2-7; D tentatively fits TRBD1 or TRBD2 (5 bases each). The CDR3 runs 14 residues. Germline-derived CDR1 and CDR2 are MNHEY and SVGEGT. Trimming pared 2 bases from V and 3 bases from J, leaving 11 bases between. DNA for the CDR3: TGTGCCAGCAGTTACAATGGGGGAAACTACGAGCAGTACTTC. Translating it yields CASSYNGGNYEQYF.

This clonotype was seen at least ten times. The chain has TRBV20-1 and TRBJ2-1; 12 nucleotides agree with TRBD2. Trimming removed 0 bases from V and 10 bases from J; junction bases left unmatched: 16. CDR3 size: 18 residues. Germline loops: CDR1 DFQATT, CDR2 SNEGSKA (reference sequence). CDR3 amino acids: CSARDTRTTSGSLHEQFF. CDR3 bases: TGCAGTGCTAGAGATACCCGAACGACTAGCGGGAGTCTACACGAGCAGTTCTTC.

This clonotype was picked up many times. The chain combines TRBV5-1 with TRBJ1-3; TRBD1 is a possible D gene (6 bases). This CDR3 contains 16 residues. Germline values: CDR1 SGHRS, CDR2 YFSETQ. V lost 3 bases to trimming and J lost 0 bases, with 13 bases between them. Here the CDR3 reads CASSWGDTGSGNTIYF. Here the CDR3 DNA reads TGCGCCAGCAGCTGGGGGGACACAGGCTCTGGAAACACCATATATTTT.

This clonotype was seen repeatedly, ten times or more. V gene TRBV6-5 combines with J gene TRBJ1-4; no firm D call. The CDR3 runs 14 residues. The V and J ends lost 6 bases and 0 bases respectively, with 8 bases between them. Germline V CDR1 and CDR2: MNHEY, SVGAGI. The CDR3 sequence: CASSNSATNEKLFF. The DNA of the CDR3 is TGTGCCAGCAGCAACAGCGCAACTAATGAAAAACTGTTTTTT.

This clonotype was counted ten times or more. DNA of the CDR3: TGCGCCAGCAGCCAAAGACCCGGCGATACGCAGTATTTT. Its translation is CASSQRPGDTQYF. The J gene is TRBJ2-3, the V gene TRBV4-3; D not resolved. Germline assignment: CDR1 LGHNA and CDR2 YSLEER. CDR3 length: 13 residues. V was pared by 2 bases and J by 6 bases, with 9 bases between.

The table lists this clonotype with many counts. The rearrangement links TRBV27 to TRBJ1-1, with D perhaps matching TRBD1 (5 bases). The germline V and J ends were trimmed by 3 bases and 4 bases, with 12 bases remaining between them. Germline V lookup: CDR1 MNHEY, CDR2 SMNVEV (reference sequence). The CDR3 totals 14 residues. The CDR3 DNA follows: TGTGCCAGCAGTTTCCTCGGGGGGGGCACTGAAGCTTTCTTT. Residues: CASSFLGGGTEAFF.

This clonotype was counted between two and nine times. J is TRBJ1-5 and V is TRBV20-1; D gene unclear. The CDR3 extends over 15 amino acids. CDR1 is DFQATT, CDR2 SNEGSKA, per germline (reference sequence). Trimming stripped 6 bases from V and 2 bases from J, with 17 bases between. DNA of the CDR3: TGCAGTGCGCAACCCTTGAGGCAGGGCAATCAGCCCCAGCATTTT. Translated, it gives CSAQPLRQGNQPQHF.

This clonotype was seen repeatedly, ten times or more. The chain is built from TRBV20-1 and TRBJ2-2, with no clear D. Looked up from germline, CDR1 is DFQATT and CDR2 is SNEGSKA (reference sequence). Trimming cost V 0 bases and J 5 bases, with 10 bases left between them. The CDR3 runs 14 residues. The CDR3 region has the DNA TGCAGTGCTAGAGAAGGAGAGGCTACCGGGGAGCTGTTTTTT. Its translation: CSAREGEATGELFF.

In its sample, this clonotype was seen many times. CDR3 sequence (DNA): TGCAGTGCTAGAGTGTTGGGGGGCGCGAACACCGGGGAGCTGTTTTTT. It encodes CSARVLGGANTGELFF. The chain employs TRBV20-1 and TRBJ2-2, with D perhaps assigned TRBD1 or TRBD2 (6 bases each). The germline V gene has CDR1 DFQATT and CDR2 SNEGSKA (reference sequence). This CDR3 has 16 amino acids. V was cut by 1 base and J by 0 bases, with 12 bases left in between.

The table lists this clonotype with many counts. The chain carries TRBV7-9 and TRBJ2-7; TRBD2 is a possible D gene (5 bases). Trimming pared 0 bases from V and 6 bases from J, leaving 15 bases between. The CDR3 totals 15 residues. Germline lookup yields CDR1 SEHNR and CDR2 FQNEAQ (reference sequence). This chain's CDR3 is CASSLAVSGFGEQYF. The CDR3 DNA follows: TGTGCCAGCAGCTTAGCCGTTTCGGGGTTCGGCGAGCAGTACTTC.

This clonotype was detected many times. Here the CDR3 DNA reads TGTGCCAGCAGTTTCTCGAAGACCGCTGAAGCTTTCTTT. Its protein product is CASSFSKTAEAFF. The chain uses TRBV12-3 or TRBV12-4 and TRBJ1-1; D not certain. This CDR3 spans 13 amino acids. The V and J ends lost 3 bases and 6 bases respectively, with 11 bases between them.

The CDR3 loop reads CAWSVFQGEQFF. DNA of the CDR3: TGTGCCTGGAGTGTATTCCAGGGTGAGCAGTTCTTC. The chain combines TRBV30 with TRBJ2-1; D possibly corresponds to TRBD1 (5 bases). The ends were cut back, 0 bases at V and 9 bases at J, with 9 bases in the middle. CDR1 GTSNPN and CDR2 SVGIG come from the germline V gene (reference sequence). The CDR3 runs 12 residues.

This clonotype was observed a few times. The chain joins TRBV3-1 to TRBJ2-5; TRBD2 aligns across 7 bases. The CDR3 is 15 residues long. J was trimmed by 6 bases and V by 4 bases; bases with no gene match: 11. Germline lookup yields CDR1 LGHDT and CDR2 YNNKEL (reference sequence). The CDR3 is CASSPTSGVGQTQYF. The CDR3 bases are TGTGCCAGCAGCCCCACGAGCGGGGTCGGTCAGACCCAGTACTTC.

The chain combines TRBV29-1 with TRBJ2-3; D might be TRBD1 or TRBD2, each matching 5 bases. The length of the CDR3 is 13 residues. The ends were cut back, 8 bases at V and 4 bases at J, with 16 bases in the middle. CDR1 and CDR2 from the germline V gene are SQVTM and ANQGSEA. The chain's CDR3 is CSFRDHRPDTQYF. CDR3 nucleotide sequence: TGCAGCTTCCGGGACCATCGCCCAGATACGCAGTATTTT.

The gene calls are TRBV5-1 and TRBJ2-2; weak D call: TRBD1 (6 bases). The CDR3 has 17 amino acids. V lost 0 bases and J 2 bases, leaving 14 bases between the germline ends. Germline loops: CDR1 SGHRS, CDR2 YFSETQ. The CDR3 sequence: CASSLDPSRGNTGELFF. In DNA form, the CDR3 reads TGCGCCAGCAGCTTGGACCCATCCAGGGGTAACACCGGGGAGCTGTTTTTT.

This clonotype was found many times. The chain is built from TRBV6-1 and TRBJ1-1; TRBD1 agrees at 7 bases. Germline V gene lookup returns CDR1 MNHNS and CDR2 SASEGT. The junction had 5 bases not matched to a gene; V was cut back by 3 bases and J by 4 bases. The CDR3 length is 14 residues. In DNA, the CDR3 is TGTGCCAGCAGTGATCCGACAGGGATCACTGAAGCTTTCTTT. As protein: CASSDPTGITEAFF.

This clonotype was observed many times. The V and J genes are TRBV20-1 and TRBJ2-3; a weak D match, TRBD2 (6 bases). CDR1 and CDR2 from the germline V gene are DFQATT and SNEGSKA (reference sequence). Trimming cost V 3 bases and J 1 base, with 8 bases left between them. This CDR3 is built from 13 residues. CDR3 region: CSASLAGTDTQYF. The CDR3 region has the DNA TGCAGTGCTAGCTTAGCGGGCACAGATACGCAGTATTTT.

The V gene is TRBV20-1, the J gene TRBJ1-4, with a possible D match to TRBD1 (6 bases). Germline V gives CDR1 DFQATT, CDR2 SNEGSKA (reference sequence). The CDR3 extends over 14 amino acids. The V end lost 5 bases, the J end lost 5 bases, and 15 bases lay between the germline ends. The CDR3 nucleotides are TGCAGTGCTGAAACAGGGACCCGGAATGAAAAACTGTTTTTT. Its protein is CSAETGTRNEKLFF.

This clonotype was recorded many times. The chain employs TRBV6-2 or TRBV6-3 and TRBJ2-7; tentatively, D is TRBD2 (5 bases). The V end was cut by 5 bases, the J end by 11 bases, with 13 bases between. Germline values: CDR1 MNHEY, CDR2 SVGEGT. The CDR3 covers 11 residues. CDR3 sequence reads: CASSNRRKEYF. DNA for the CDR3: TGTGCCAGCAGTAACCGGAGGAAAGAGTACTTC.

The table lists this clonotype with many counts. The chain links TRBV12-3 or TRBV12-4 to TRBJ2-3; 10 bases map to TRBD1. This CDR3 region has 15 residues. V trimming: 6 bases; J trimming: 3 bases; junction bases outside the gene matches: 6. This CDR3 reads CASRSGTGATDTQYF. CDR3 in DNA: TGTGCCAGCAGGTCCGGGACAGGGGCGACAGATACGCAGTATTTT.